A single sample is the source of the 4 T cell receptor beta chains below, sequenced in a study of cytomegalovirus exposure and HLA in healthy donors. It was with 60 Vbeta and 13 Jbeta primers that the PCR ran. The protocol was immunoSEQ multiplex PCR, while the TCRdb copy is restricted to in-frame clones and leaves out a portion. The sample carries about 200,000 clones, roughly 77% recorded once. Source material: PBMCs. Receptor source: a woman aged 50 to 60 in good health and CMV-seronegative.

V is TRBV5-1 and J is TRBJ1-2; D possibly corresponds to TRBD1 (5 bases). CDR3 length: 15 residues. With 2 bases removed from V and 8 bases from J, the gap between germline ends came to 19 bases. Germline CDR1 and CDR2: SGHRS and YFSETQ. The CDR3 protein is CASSFTDRPGNGYTF. The CDR3 nucleotides are TGCGCCAGCAGCTTCACCGACAGACCAGGGAACGGCTACACCTTC. Variable domain in full (rest from reference TRBV5-1 and TRBJ1-2): KAGVTQTPRYLIKTRGQQVTLSCSPISGHRSVSWYQQTPGQGLQFLFEYFSETQRNKGNFPGRFSGRQFSNSRSEMNVSTLELGDSALYLCASSFTDRPGNGYTFGSGTRLTVV.

Written as DNA, the CDR3 is TGTGCCAGCAGCGTAGGGGGTGGGAGCTCCTACAATGAGCAGTTCTTC. It is translated as CASSVGGGSSYNEQFF. The chain recombines TRBV9 with TRBJ2-1, with D tentatively TRBD2 (5 bases). CDR3 length: 16 amino acids. Germline lookup yields CDR1 SGDLS and CDR2 YYNGEE. V lost 0 bases to trimming and J lost 0 bases, with 10 bases between them.

This sequence joins TRBV15 and TRBJ1-4, with 7 positions matching TRBD1. This CDR3 is 15 amino acids long. Trimming removed 5 bases from V and 8 bases from J; junction bases left unmatched: 11. CDR1 LNHNV and CDR2 YYDKDF come from the germline V gene (reference sequence). The CDR3 region has the DNA TGTGCCACCAGCCGTGGCCAGGGGGGTTCAGAAAAACTGTTTTTT. The encoded protein is CATSRGQGGSEKLFF.

The chain carries TRBV21-1 and TRBJ2-5; whether TRBD1, the table's D call, matches the DNA was not checked. TRBV21-1 is a pseudogene. The CDR3 spans 16 residues. The CDR3 region has the DNA TGTGCCAGCATAAGTAAGGGGGTATTCTACCAAGAGACCCAGTACTTC. This sequence encodes CASISKGVFYQETQYF.